This T cell receptor (beta chain) emerged from a study of OX40 agonist ivuxolimab in advanced cancers. Across the whole study: Ivuxolimab, an agonistic anti-OX40 (CD134) antibody, was given to patients.

On this clone: Its cognate antigen is unknown.

Trimming cost V 6 bases and J 8 bases, with 18 bases left between them. The CDR3 sequence is 14 residues long. CDR1 MNHEY and CDR2 SVGAGI come from the germline V gene. The study's findings and limits: Some nonresponders additionally presented with little normalized T-cell clonal expansion. At 0.1 to 3.0 mg/kg, clonal expansion of CD4+ and CD8+ blood T cells had occurred by week 6.

Data came from immunoSEQ multiplex PCR; TCRdb stores just in-frame clones and leaves some out. The table has 65,000 to 80,000 clones, 80% to 95% seen once. The receptor was derived from an adult with an advanced solid tumor such as melanoma, head and neck, liver or kidney cancer. This sequence joins TRBV6-5 and TRBJ2-3; possibly TRBD2 for D (5 bases). The specimen was CD4+ or CD8+ T cells sorted from blood, collected in a trial of the OX40 agonist ivuxolimab. CDR3 nucleotides: TGTGCCAGCAGCGACGCGGGTGCGACCACTACGCAGTATTTT. This sequence encodes CASSDAGATTTQYF.